This TCR beta chain is from a study of shared clonotypes between healthy human individuals. Repertoires were generated with immunoSEQ multiplex PCR, while TCRdb's copy carries only in-frame clones and drops some. Here the sample spans some 2.1 million clones, roughly 94% being singletons. Only CD45RO-negative cells positively selected for CCR7 counted as naive CD8 cells, so terminally differentiated effector memory CD45RA+ cells were excluded. Germline V lookup: CDR1 SGDLS, CDR2 YYNGEE. The CDR3 covers 13 residues. J gave up 13 bases and V 3 bases, and 5 bases lay outside the gene matches. Input material: naive CD8+ T cells sorted from blood. The chain couples TRBV9 to TRBJ2-1; 12 nucleotides agree with TRBD2. The clonotype originates from a man in his late teens or twenties in good health. Here the CDR3 DNA reads TGTGCCAGCAGCGAAAGGACTAGCGGGGACCAGTTCTTC. Translated: CASSERTSGDQFF.